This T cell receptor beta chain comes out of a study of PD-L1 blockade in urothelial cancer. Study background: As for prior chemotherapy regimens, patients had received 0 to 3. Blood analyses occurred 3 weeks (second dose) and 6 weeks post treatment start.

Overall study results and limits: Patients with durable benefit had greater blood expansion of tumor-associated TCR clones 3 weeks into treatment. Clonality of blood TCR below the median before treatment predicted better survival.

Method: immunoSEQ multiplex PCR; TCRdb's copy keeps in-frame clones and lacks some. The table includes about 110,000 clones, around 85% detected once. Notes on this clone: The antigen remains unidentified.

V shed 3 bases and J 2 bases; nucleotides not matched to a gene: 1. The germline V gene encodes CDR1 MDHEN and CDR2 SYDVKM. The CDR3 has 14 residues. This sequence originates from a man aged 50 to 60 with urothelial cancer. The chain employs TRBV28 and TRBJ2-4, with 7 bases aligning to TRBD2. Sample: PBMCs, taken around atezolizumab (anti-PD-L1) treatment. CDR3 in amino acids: CASSLGGTKNIQYF. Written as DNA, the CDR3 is TGTGCCAGCAGTTTGGGGGGGACCAAAAACATTCAGTACTTC.